The 21 T cell receptor beta chains listed next were all sequenced from one sample in a study of CD8 T cells in Susac syndrome (dated by TCRdb to between 2018 and 2021). Libraries were constructed by the immunoSEQ multiplex PCR assay. RNA was extracted with the RNeasy kit and roughly 0.45 to 1 ug was reverse transcribed using random hexamers. Starting from the raw public reads, TCRdb applied fastp trimming at Q25, assembled clones with MiXCR and retained in-frame beta chains. Rows with one shared CDR3 protein collapse into an entry with the most common genes and DNA. The sample profile shows some 200,000 distinct CDR3 sequences; more than 85% of them were found once. Jointly, the top ten make up roughly 0.087% of the sample. The specimen sequenced was CD4+ T cells from PBMCs. The receptors stem from a human donor with Susac syndrome.

This chain connects TRBV12-5 to TRBJ1-2; tentative D call: TRBD1 (6 bases). Germline V lookup: CDR1 LGHNT, CDR2 FRNRAP. The CDR3 has 15 residues. The ends were cut back, 2 bases at V and 6 bases at J, with 16 bases in the middle. The CDR3 region has the DNA TGTGCTAGTGGTTTGACACCATTTCAGGGGAATGGCTACACCTTC. This gives the protein CASGLTPFQGNGYTF.

The chain is built from TRBV6-5 and TRBJ2-5; TRBD1 is a possible D gene (5 bases). Germline V gene lookup returns CDR1 MNHEY and CDR2 SVGAGI. The CDR3 sequence is 14 residues long. V was clipped by 5 bases and J by 5 bases, with 15 bases between them. The CDR3 coding sequence is TGTGCCAGCAGTCCACTGGGGCAGGAGGAGACCCAGTACTTC. It yields the protein CASSPLGQEETQYF.

The gene calls are TRBV18 and TRBJ1-2; D not certain. The V end lost 2 bases, the J end lost 1 base, and 11 bases lay between the germline ends. Germline loops: CDR1 KGHSH, CDR2 LQKENI. The CDR3 contains 15 residues. The CDR3 nucleotides read TGTGCCAGCTCACCATCGGACGGCCTTAACTATGGCTACACCTTC. As protein: CASSPSDGLNYGYTF.

This clonotype was detected only once. This rearrangement joins TRBV11-2 to TRBJ1-2; TRBD1 might be the D (5 bases). Germline V CDR1 and CDR2: SGHAT, FQNNGV. V was cut by 7 bases and J by 0 bases, with 9 bases left in between. The CDR3 consists of 13 residues. The CDR3 DNA reads as TGTGCCAGCACTCAGGGATCTAACTATGGCTACACCTTC. Protein: CASTQGSNYGYTF.

This chain links TRBV10-3 with TRBJ2-5; no definite D call. Germline V gives CDR1 ENHRY, CDR2 SYGVKD. This CDR3 has 13 amino acids. V lost 6 bases to trimming and J lost 1 base, with 9 bases between them. CDR3 sequence reads: CAISDAIQETQYF. For the CDR3, the DNA is TGTGCCATCAGCGACGCGATCCAAGAGACCCAGTACTTC.

The gene calls are TRBV24-1 and TRBJ2-1; 9 nucleotides agree with TRBD2. The CDR3 contains 16 residues. The junction had 7 bases not matched to a gene; V was cut back by 4 bases and J by 4 bases. CDR1 and CDR2 from the germline V gene are KGHDR and SFDVKD. The DNA for the CDR3 is TGTGCCACCAGTGACAATAGCGGGAGAGGGTACAATGAGCAGTTCTTC. Translating gives CATSDNSGRGYNEQFF.

This sequence joins TRBV20-1 and TRBJ1-2; 7 bases line up with TRBD1. Unmatched junction bases numbered 8, after V lost 0 bases and J lost 4 bases. CDR1 and CDR2 from the germline V gene are DFQATT and SNEGSKA (reference sequence). This CDR3 comprises 15 residues. In DNA, the CDR3 is TGCAGTGCTAGAGATTCGACAGGGACAGTCTATGGCTACACCTTC. It codes for CSARDSTGTVYGYTF.

The chain has TRBV5-4 and TRBJ2-5, with 8 bases fitting TRBD1. The CDR3 contains 15 residues. The junction had 8 bases not matched to a gene; V was cut back by 4 bases and J by 3 bases. CDR1 is SGHNT, CDR2 YYREEE, per germline (reference sequence). The CDR3 sequence is CASSPRQGAEETQYF. The CDR3 bases are TGTGCCAGCAGCCCCCGGCAGGGGGCTGAAGAGACCCAGTACTTC.

J is TRBJ2-3 and V is TRBV24-1, with 7 positions matching TRBD1. V was pared by 7 bases and J by 3 bases, with 0 bases of the junction left unmatched. CDR3 size: 12 residues. Germline V gene sequence: CDR1 KGHDR, CDR2 SFDVKD. The chain's CDR3 is CATRDRTDTQYF. Written as DNA, the CDR3 is TGTGCCACCAGGGACAGGACAGATACGCAGTATTTT.

This chain's CDR3 is CASSRGGGSRPQHF. DNA for the CDR3: TGTGCCAGCAGCCGGGGAGGGGGTTCCAGGCCCCAGCATTTT. The rearrangement links TRBV27 to TRBJ1-5; a weak D match, TRBD1 (6 bases). This CDR3 has 14 residues. CDR1 MNHEY and CDR2 SMNVEV come from the germline V gene (reference sequence). V lost 6 bases and J lost 9, with 18 bases in between.

This clonotype was counted a single time. The genes are TRBV12-3 or TRBV12-4 and TRBJ2-1; 8 bases agree with TRBD1. With 3 bases clipped from V and 15 bases from J, the junction kept 7 bases outside the gene matches. CDR3 length: 12 residues. CDR3 sequence (DNA): TGTGCCAGCAGTTTCCAGGACAGGGAACGGTTCTTC. This codes for CASSFQDRERFF.

The V call is TRBV29-1, the J call TRBJ2-5; D gene ambiguous. Germline V lookup: CDR1 SQVTM, CDR2 ANQGSEA. CDR3 length: 12 residues. V was clipped by 4 bases and J by 1 base, with 7 bases between them. The CDR3 spells CSVVRSQETQYF. The CDR3 DNA reads TGCAGCGTTGTTCGCAGCCAAGAGACCCAGTACTTC.

The chain combines TRBV5-6 with TRBJ1-2; D might be TRBD1 (6 bases). Trimming took off 3 bases at V and 6 bases at J, with 18 bases between the two ends. Germline CDR1 reads SGHDT; CDR2 reads YYEEEE. This CDR3 has 15 amino acids. CDR3 coding DNA: TGTGCCAGCAGCTGGACAGAGGTTGGAATCGATGGCTACACCTTC. Protein: CASSWTEVGIDGYTF. Looking up the rest from reference TRBV5-6 and TRBJ1-2 gives the full variable domain: DAGVTQSPTHLIKTRGQQVTLRCSPKSGHDTVSWYQQALGQGPQFIFQYYEEEERQRGNFPDRFSGHQFPNYSSELNVNALLLGDSALYLCASSWTEVGIDGYTFGSGTRLTVV.

The chain is built from TRBV20-1 and TRBJ2-7; weak D call: TRBD1 (6 bases). The germline gives CDR1 DFQATT, CDR2 SNEGSKA (reference sequence). This CDR3 spans 13 amino acids. V was cut by 5 bases and J by 3 bases, with 14 bases left in between. The CDR3 spells CSAYRDTHYEQYF. CDR3 in DNA: TGCAGTGCTTACCGGGACACCCACTACGAGCAGTACTTC.

This clonotype was counted once. V gene TRBV19 combines with J gene TRBJ2-7, with D possibly matching TRBD2 (5 bases). V dropped 6 bases and J dropped 5 bases, with 17 bases sitting between them. Germline V gene data show CDR1 as LNHDA and CDR2 as SQIVND (reference sequence). The CDR3 length is 14 residues. CDR3 residues: CASRTGPEEDEQYF. The CDR3 region has the DNA TGTGCCAGTAGAACCGGACCAGAGGAGGACGAGCAGTACTTC.

The rearrangement joins TRBV19 to TRBJ2-1; TRBD1 aligns across 7 bases. The germline gives CDR1 LNHDA, CDR2 SQIVND (reference sequence). The junction had 6 bases not matched to a gene; V was cut back by 7 bases and J by 3 bases. The CDR3 covers 14 residues. The CDR3 sequence: CASTPGTDYNEQFF. CDR3 DNA sequence: TGTGCCAGTACCCCCGGGACAGACTACAATGAGCAGTTCTTC.

This chain links TRBV6-5 with TRBJ1-2; D is undetermined. The germline V gene encodes CDR1 MNHEY and CDR2 SVGAGI. The CDR3 has 14 amino acids. Trimming pared 5 bases from V and 2 bases from J, leaving 12 bases between. Here the CDR3 reads CASSDRTGNYGYTF. The CDR3 coding sequence is TGTGCCAGCAGTGATCGCACGGGGAACTATGGCTACACCTTC.

This rearrangement joins TRBV7-9 to TRBJ1-1; a weak D match, TRBD1 (6 bases). The CDR3 length is 14 residues. Germline loops: CDR1 SEHNR, CDR2 FQNEAQ (reference sequence). Trimming took off 0 bases at V and 5 bases at J, with 10 bases between the two ends. In DNA form, the CDR3 reads TGTGCCAGCAGCTTAGCGGGGGGACATACTGAAGCTTTCTTT. This encodes CASSLAGGHTEAFF.

The chain couples TRBV3-1 to TRBJ2-1; the D gene is possibly TRBD2 (5 bases). From germline, CDR1 is LGHDT and CDR2 YNNKEL (reference sequence). This CDR3 comprises 16 residues. Trimming pared 4 bases from V and 3 bases from J, leaving 16 bases between. CDR3 sequence reads: CASSRPSRGLYNEQFF. CDR3 DNA: TGTGCCAGCAGCCGCCCTAGCCGAGGGCTCTACAATGAGCAGTTCTTC.

This rearrangement joins TRBV3-1 to TRBJ2-7; D is undetermined. In germline, CDR1 is LGHDT, CDR2 YNNKEL (reference sequence). Trimming pared 1 base from V and 5 bases from J, leaving 18 bases between. This CDR3 comprises 16 residues. CDR3 coding DNA: TGTGCCAGCAGCCAAGGGGTTGGGCGGATCAGTCACGAGCAGTACTTC. Translated: CASSQGVGRISHEQYF.

The chain carries TRBV12-3 or TRBV12-4 and TRBJ2-3; no clear D. This CDR3 contains 16 residues. V lost 5 bases and J 2 bases, leaving 17 bases between the germline ends. DNA for the CDR3: TGTGCCAGCAGTCTGTCCTCGGACCCCTCCACAGATACGCAGTATTTT. It encodes CASSLSSDPSTDTQYF.